Given below is one TCR beta chain in context. Trimming stripped 3 bases from V and 2 bases from J, with 9 bases between. The CDR3 extends over 14 amino acids. Germline V gene sequence: CDR1 MDHEN, CDR2 SYDVKM. The record originates from a study of immune characterization of retroperitoneal liposarcoma. One entry per CDR3 protein results from TCRdb running MiXCR on the PCR reads. In the table there are about 3,200 distinct CDR3 sequences, roughly 44% of which are singletons. The chain couples TRBV28 to TRBJ2-3, with D uncertain. The receptor was isolated from a male donor with retroperitoneal liposarcoma. The sample taken for sequencing was tumor tissue. The CDR3 DNA is TGTGCCAGCAGTTTTGTAGCAGACACAGATACGCAGTATTTT. It encodes CASSFVADTDTQYF.